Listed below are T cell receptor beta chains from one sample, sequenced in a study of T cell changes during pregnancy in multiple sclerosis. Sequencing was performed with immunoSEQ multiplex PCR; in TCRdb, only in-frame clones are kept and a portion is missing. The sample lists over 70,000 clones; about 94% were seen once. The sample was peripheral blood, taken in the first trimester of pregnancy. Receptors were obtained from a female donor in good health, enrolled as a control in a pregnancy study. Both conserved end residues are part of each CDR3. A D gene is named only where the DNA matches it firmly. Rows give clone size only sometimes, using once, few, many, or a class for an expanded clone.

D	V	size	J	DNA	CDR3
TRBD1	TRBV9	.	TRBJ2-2	TGTGCCAGCAGCGTTACGACAGGGTGGTCCGGGGAGCTGTTTTTT	CASSVTTGWSGELFF
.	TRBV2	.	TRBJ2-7	TGTGCCAGCAGTGAAGGTTGGCGGCCCTACGAGCAGTACTTC	CASSEGWRPYEQYF
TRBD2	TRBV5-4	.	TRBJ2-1	TGTGCCAGCAGCTGGGGAGGGAGTAGCGGGACCTACAATGAGCAGTTCTTC	CASSWGGSSGTYNEQFF
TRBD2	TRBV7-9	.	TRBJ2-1	TGTGCCAGCAGCGAAAATCCGGGACTAGCGGGAGGGGGGGCACATGAGCAGTTCTTC	CASSENPGLAGGGAHEQFF
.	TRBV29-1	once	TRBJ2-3	TGCAGCGTTGAGGAGAGAAGTATTCGCCTAAGCACAGATACGCAGTATTTT	CSVEERSIRLSTDTQYF
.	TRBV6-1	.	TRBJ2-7	TGTGCCAGCACCACGGGGACTTCGAGCTCCTACGAGCAGTACTTC	CASTTGTSSSYEQYF
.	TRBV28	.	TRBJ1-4	TGTGCCAGCACCCCGGACAGCTTCAATGAAAAACTGTTTTTT	CASTPDSFNEKLFF
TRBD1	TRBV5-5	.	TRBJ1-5	TGTGCCAGCAGCTCAGGGACAGGGTACCAGCCCCAGCATTTT	CASSSGTGYQPQHF
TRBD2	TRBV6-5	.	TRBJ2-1	TGTGCCAGCAGTTTGCTAGCGGGAGTTAGAAACAATGAGCAGTTCTTC	CASSLLAGVRNNEQFF
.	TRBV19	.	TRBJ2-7	TGTGCCAGTAGTATTACGGACAGCTACGAGCAGTACTTC	CASSITDSYEQYF
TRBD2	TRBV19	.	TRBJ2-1	TGTGCCAGTAGTTTTTCATGGACTAGCGGGTACAATGAGCAGTTCTTC	CASSFSWTSGYNEQFF
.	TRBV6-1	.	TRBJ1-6	TGTGCCACCGCACCCGGACAGAATTCACCCCTCCACTTT	CATAPGQNSPLHF
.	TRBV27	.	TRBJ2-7	TGTGCCAGCAGTTTACGGGGTACTATCTACGAGCAGTACTTC	CASSLRGTIYEQYF
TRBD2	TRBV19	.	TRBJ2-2	TGTGCCAGTAGTCGCCCGGGGGGCACCGGGGAGCTGTTTTTT	CASSRPGGTGELFF
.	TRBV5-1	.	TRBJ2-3	TGCGCCAGCAGCTTGGTTGTCTACACAGATACGCAGTATTTT	CASSLVVYTDTQYF
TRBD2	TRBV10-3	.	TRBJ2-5	TGTGCCATCAGTGACGTAGCGGGGGGAGAGACCCAGTACTTC	CAISDVAGGETQYF
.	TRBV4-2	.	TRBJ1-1	TGTGCCAGCAGCCAAGAGGGACAAAACACTGAAGCTTTCTTT	CASSQEGQNTEAFF
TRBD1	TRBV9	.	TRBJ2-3	TGTGCCAGCAGCGTATGGCAGGGGGCCGCAGATACGCAGTATTTT	CASSVWQGAADTQYF
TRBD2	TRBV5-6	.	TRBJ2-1	TGTGCCAGCAGCCGGGGGGCGGGAGGGCCAAACAATGAGCAGTTCTTC	CASSRGAGGPNNEQFF
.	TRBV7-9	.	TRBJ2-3	TGTGCCAGCAGCTTAGTGGCAGGGGGCACAGATACGCAGTATTTT	CASSLVAGGTDTQYF
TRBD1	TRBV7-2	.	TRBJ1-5	TGTGCCAGCAGCTCAACCCACAGGGGCTATCAGCCCCAGCATTTT	CASSSTHRGYQPQHF
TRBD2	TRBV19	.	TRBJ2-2	TGTGCCAGTATCGGGGGGGCGAACACCGGGGAGCTGTTTTTT	CASIGGANTGELFF
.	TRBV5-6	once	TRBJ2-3	TGTGCCAGCAGCTTGGGAACGGGTACGCAGTATTTT	CASSLGTGTQYF
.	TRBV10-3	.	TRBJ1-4	TGTGCCATCAGTGAAAGACAGGAAGACGAAAAACTGTTTTTT	CAISERQEDEKLFF
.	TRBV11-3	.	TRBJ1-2	TGTGCCAGCAGCTTAGCGGGGAGCTATGGCTACACCTTC	CASSLAGSYGYTF
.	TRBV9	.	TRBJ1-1	TGTGCCAGCAGCGTAGTTGAGGCAGGGATTGAAGCTTTCTTT	CASSVVEAGIEAFF
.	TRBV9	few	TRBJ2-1	TGTGCCAGCAGCGTAGGCAGGGGCAATGAGCAGTTCTTC	CASSVGRGNEQFF
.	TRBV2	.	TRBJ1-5	TGTGCCAGCAGTGAAAGGGTGGAGGGTCAGCCCCAGCATTTT	CASSERVEGQPQHF
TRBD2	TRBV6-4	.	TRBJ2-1	TGTGCCAGCAGTGACTTTACTAGCGGGAGGCATGAGCAGTTCTTC	CASSDFTSGRHEQFF
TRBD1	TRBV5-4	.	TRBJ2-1	TGTGCCAGCAGCACCGGGACAGGGCGATCAAATGAGCAGTTCTTC	CASSTGTGRSNEQFF
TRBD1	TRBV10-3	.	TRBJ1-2	TGTGCCATCAGTGAGTCGGGGACAGGACACTATGGCTACACCTTC	CAISESGTGHYGYTF
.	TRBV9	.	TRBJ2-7	TGTGCCAGCAGCCCAGGAGGGGAAGCGGGCTACGAGCAGTACTTC	CASSPGGEAGYEQYF
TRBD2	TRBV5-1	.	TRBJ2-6	TGCGCCAGCAGCTTGATTCTAGCGGGCATCTCTGGGGCCAACGTCCTGACTTTC	CASSLILAGISGANVLTF
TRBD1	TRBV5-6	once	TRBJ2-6	TGTGCCAGCAGCGTCGGACAGGGCGGTTCTGGGGCCAACGTCCTGACTTTC	CASSVGQGGSGANVLTF
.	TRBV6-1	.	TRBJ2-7	TGTGCCAGCAGTTTTCGTGAGGCCTACGAGCAGTACTTC	CASSFREAYEQYF
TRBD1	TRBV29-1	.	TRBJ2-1	TGCAGCGTTGTGACAGGGATTTACAATGAGCAGTTCTTC	CSVVTGIYNEQFF
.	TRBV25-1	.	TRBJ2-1	TGTGCCAGCAGTGAAAATGGGGAAGGGAGCTCCTACAATGAGCAGTTCTTC	CASSENGEGSSYNEQFF
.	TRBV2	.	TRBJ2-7	TGTGCCAGCACCAGGAAGGACGGCCCGGGGGAGCAGTACTTC	CASTRKDGPGEQYF
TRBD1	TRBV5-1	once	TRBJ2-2	TGCGCCAGCAGCACAACAGGGGTGAACACCGGGGAGCTGTTTTTT	CASSTTGVNTGELFF
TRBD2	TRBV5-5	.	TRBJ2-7	TGTGCCAGCAGCCTAGCGGGACAGTCCTACGAGCAGTACTTC	CASSLAGQSYEQYF
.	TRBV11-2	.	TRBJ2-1	TGTGCCAGCAGCTTAGATCGAGGGGGTTATGAGCAGTTCTTC	CASSLDRGGYEQFF
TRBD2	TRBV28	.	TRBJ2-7	TGTGCCAGCAGTTTAGGTGGGGGGGTGGCCGAGCAGTACTTC	CASSLGGGVAEQYF
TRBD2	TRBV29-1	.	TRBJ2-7	TGCAGCGTTGAAGTGACTAGCGGGAAAGCCTACGAGCAGTACTTC	CSVEVTSGKAYEQYF
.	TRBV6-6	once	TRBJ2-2	TGTGCCAGCAGTTATGGGGGGAGCTCCGGGGAGCTGTTTTTT	CASSYGGSSGELFF
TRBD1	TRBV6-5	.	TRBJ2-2	TGTGCCAGTGGATCACAGGGGCCCACCGGGGAGCTGTTTTTT	CASGSQGPTGELFF
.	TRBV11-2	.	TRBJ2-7	TGTGCCAGCAGCTTCTACAGGGTAAGAGACGAGCAGTACTTC	CASSFYRVRDEQYF
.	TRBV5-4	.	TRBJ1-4	TGTGCCAGCAGCTTGGACAGGGTATCTGAAAAACTGTTTTTT	CASSLDRVSEKLFF
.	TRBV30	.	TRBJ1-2	TGTGCCTGGAGAGTAGGAGGCGGCTACACCTTC	CAWRVGGGYTF
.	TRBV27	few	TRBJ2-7	TGTGCCAGCAGTACAAACAGGCTCGAGCAGTACTTC	CASSTNRLEQYF
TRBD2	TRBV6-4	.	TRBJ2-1	TGTGCCAGCAGTGAGGGACTAGCTGTCGATGAGCAGTTCTTC	CASSEGLAVDEQFF
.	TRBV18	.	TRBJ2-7	TGTGCCAGCTCACCTCGACTATATGGCGAGCAGTACTTC	CASSPRLYGEQYF
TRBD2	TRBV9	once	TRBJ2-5	TGTGCCAGCAGCCCCCGGACTAGACAAGAGACCCAGTACTTC	CASSPRTRQETQYF
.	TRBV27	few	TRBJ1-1	TGTGCCAGCAGTATCTCAGGTTTGAACACTGAAGCTTTCTTT	CASSISGLNTEAFF
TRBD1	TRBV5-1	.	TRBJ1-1	TGCGCCAGCAGCTCCAGGCAGGGGGAGTACACTGAAGCTTTCTTT	CASSSRQGEYTEAFF